The clone carrying this T cell receptor (beta chain) was counted between two and nine times. This sample is drawn from a study of molecular identifiers for immune sequencing clone quantification. Germline CDR1 is SEHNR and CDR2 is FQNEAQ (reference sequence). Trimming took 3 bases from V and 0 from J; bases not matched to a gene: 10. The length of the CDR3 is 18 residues. Previously described methods and listed TCR primers produced bulk TCR libraries. TCRdb fed the PCR reads into MiXCR, producing one record per CDR3 protein. Among over 550,000 distinct CDR3 sequences listed, approximately 24% were seen once.

The chain couples TRBV7-9 to TRBJ1-1; 10 bases are shared with TRBD1. The source is a human donor in good health. Some libraries in this study had Jurkat cell RNA spiked in. The sample comprised naive CD8+ T cells from blood, with Jurkat cell RNA spiked in. Subset: FACS-sorted CD8+CD4-CCR7+CD45RA+ naive T cells. The CDR3 DNA reads TGTGCCAGCAGCTTCCAATTCGGACAGGGGGGCATGAACACTGAAGCTTTCTTT. This encodes CASSFQFGQGGMNTEAFF.